The 25 T cell receptor beta chains below come from one sample, sequenced in a study of response to subunit inactivated influenza vaccine. One entry per CDR3 protein, called by TCRdb with MiXCR from the RT-PCR reads. The table lists more than 700,000 distinct CDR3 sequences, 21% of them singletons. The material sequenced was PBMCs from blood, taken roughly 5 days after vaccination. The receptor source for this set is a middle-aged man who received an inactivated influenza vaccine.

The sample holds many counts of this clonotype. V gene TRBV20-1 combines with J gene TRBJ2-4; D is unresolved. The CDR3 covers 12 residues. V lost 6 bases and J lost 9, with 15 bases in between. CDR1 is DFQATT and CDR2 is SNEGSKA in the germline V gene (reference sequence). This CDR3 is CSAQSLRGIQYF. CDR3 nucleotide sequence: TGCAGTGCCCAGAGTTTGCGTGGCATTCAGTACTTC.

The V gene is TRBV5-1, the J gene TRBJ1-2; weak D call: TRBD1 (5 bases). The CDR3 extends over 14 amino acids. Trimming removed 0 bases at V and 3 bases at J, with 9 bases between. Germline lookup yields CDR1 SGHRS and CDR2 YFSETQ. The CDR3 DNA reads as TGCGCCAGCAGCTTGGGACAGAGCTACTATGGCTACACCTTC. Translation gives CASSLGQSYYGYTF.

The rearrangement joins TRBV20-1 to TRBJ2-3; perhaps TRBD2 as D (5 bases). This CDR3 is built from 15 residues. Germline V gene lookup returns CDR1 DFQATT and CDR2 SNEGSKA (reference sequence). Deletions cut 5 bases from V and 5 bases from J, with 20 bases between. DNA of the CDR3: TGCAGTGCTTCCCAAGGACTGTCCGCCGGAGATACGCAGTATTTT. Translation: CSASQGLSAGDTQYF.

This clonotype was counted only a few times. The chain uses TRBV20-1 and TRBJ1-4; the D gene is possibly TRBD1 (5 bases). The germline gives CDR1 DFQATT, CDR2 SNEGSKA (reference sequence). The V end lost 6 bases, the J end lost 8 bases, and 19 bases lay between the germline ends. The CDR3 spans 14 residues. The CDR3 coding sequence is TGCAGTGCGCCCGATACCGGGACCTACGAAAAACTGTTTTTT. Translating gives CSAPDTGTYEKLFF.

This clonotype has a handful of counts. The chain couples TRBV12-3 or TRBV12-4 to TRBJ2-5, with 10 bases aligning to TRBD1. The CDR3 spans 18 residues. With V trimmed by 0 bases and J by 1 base, 8 bases remained unmatched. Written as DNA, the CDR3 is TGTGCCAGCAGTTTAGCGCTGGACAGGGGGGTTTTCCAAGAGACCCAGTACTTC. Translated: CASSLALDRGVFQETQYF.

The gene calls are TRBV12-3 or TRBV12-4 and TRBJ2-6, with D hard to call. Trimming cost V 1 base and J 3 bases, with 13 bases left between them. The CDR3 contains 17 residues. CDR3 nucleotides: TGTGCCAGCAGTTTAGTGTTTGGGGTGCATGGGGCCAACGTCCTGACTTTC. Translating gives CASSLVFGVHGANVLTF.

Many counts were recorded for this clonotype. The CDR3 loop reads CSAFLAGVNTGELFF. CDR3 bases: TGCAGTGCTTTTCTAGCGGGAGTAAACACCGGGGAGCTGTTTTTT. This chain connects TRBV20-1 to TRBJ2-2, with 10 bases that match TRBD2. Germline CDR1 is DFQATT and CDR2 is SNEGSKA (reference sequence). The CDR3 is made up of 15 amino acids. The junction had 5 bases not matched to a gene; V was cut back by 5 bases and J by 2 bases.

In DNA form, the CDR3 reads TGTGCCAGCAGCTTTGGCGGGCAGTTTGGGCCCCAGCATTTT. Amino acids: CASSFGGQFGPQHF. This sequence joins TRBV7-9 and TRBJ1-5, with D unresolved. Germline V lookup: CDR1 SEHNR, CDR2 FQNEAQ (reference sequence). V was shortened by 3 bases and J by 9 bases, with 15 bases between the two germline ends. The CDR3 totals 14 residues.

This chain uses TRBV5-1 with TRBJ2-2; a possible D gene is TRBD2 (6 bases). The V gene's germline CDR1 is SGHRS and CDR2 YFSETQ. The CDR3 runs to 15 residues. V shed 0 bases and J shed 5 bases, with 11 bases lying between them. This CDR3 reads CASSLEALATGELFF. CDR3 in DNA: TGCGCCAGCAGCTTGGAGGCGCTAGCGACCGGGGAGCTGTTTTTT.

This clonotype was counted many times. The rearrangement links TRBV5-8 to TRBJ1-6; 8 bases are shared with TRBD1. Germline lookup yields CDR1 SGHTS and CDR2 YDEGEE. The CDR3 length is 14 residues. The V and J ends lost 1 base and 14 bases, in that order; junction bases with no gene match: 8. The CDR3 here is CASSLLQGAKALHF. The CDR3 nucleotides read TGTGCCAGCAGCTTGTTGCAGGGGGCGAAGGCCCTCCACTTT.

In its sample, this clonotype was seen a few times. The chain carries TRBV5-5 and TRBJ2-7; D is possibly TRBD1 (5 bases). The germline CDR1 and CDR2 sequences are SGHKS and YYEKEE (reference sequence). V was trimmed by 1 base and J by 3 bases, leaving 8 bases between them. The CDR3 totals 13 residues. The CDR3 sequence: CASSLLDIYEQYF. DNA for the CDR3: TGTGCCAGCAGCTTGCTGGACATCTACGAGCAGTACTTC.

In this sample, this clonotype turned up once. This chain joins TRBV5-1 and TRBJ2-7; 14 nucleotides align to TRBD2. Trimming at V came to 3 bases and at J to 2 bases, leaving 13 bases not matched to a gene. CDR3 length: 19 amino acids. Per germline, CDR1 SGHRS and CDR2 YFSETQ. CDR3 sequence reads: CASSSVGLAGEPLTYEQYF. CDR3 DNA sequence: TGCGCCAGCAGCTCCGTGGGACTAGCGGGGGAACCTTTGACCTACGAGCAGTACTTC.

V usage is TRBV7-9 and J usage is TRBJ1-1; D unclear. Per germline, CDR1 SEHNR and CDR2 FQNEAQ (reference sequence). The CDR3 spans 14 residues. Trimming took 1 base from V and 1 from J, leaving 7 bases between them. CDR3 amino acids: CASSLGAENTEAFF. CDR3 bases: TGTGCCAGCAGCTTAGGGGCTGAGAACACTGAAGCTTTCTTT.

Comments on this clonotype: At one of its ends the junction is not consistent with the germline gene, which may arise from a read error. This chain connects TRBV28 to TRBJ2-1; D uncertain. Germline loops: CDR1 MDHEN, CDR2 SYDVKM. This CDR3 contains 12 residues. The CDR3 region is CASSFLPWTPNF. The CDR3 coding sequence is TGTGCCAGCAGCTTCCTGCCTTGGACCCCCAACTTC.

Many counts were recorded for this clonotype. The genes are TRBV20-1 and TRBJ2-1; 10 bases are shared with TRBD1. The V segment lost 1 base and the J segment 3 bases; nucleotides outside the gene matches: 9. Germline V CDR1 and CDR2: DFQATT, SNEGSKA (reference sequence). CDR3 length: 17 residues. CDR3 sequence: CSARVLAGQGGYNEQFF. The CDR3 coding sequence is TGCAGTGCTAGAGTCTTAGCCGGACAGGGGGGCTACAATGAGCAGTTCTTC.

This chain links TRBV9 with TRBJ2-5; TRBD2 agrees at 10 bases. This CDR3 is built from 16 residues. Looked up from germline, CDR1 is SGDLS and CDR2 is YYNGEE. V was pared by 3 bases and J by 0 bases, with 5 bases of the junction left unmatched. CDR3 protein: CASSALAGAYQETQYF. In DNA, the CDR3 is TGTGCCAGCAGCGCCCTAGCGGGGGCGTACCAAGAGACCCAGTACTTC.

V usage is TRBV15 and J usage is TRBJ2-1, with TRBD2 as a possible D gene (6 bases). V lost 3 bases, J lost 8 bases, and 14 bases lay in between. The CDR3 covers 14 residues. From germline, CDR1 is LNHNV and CDR2 YYDKDF (reference sequence). The CDR3 region has the DNA TGTGCCACCAGCAGGGACGGGACTTACGATGAGCAGTTCTTC. Its translation is CATSRDGTYDEQFF.

This chain connects TRBV25-1 to TRBJ2-1; the D gene is possibly TRBD2 (5 bases). Germline CDR1 and CDR2: MGHDK and SYGVNS. The length of the CDR3 is 15 residues. Deletions cut 6 bases from V and 0 bases from J, with 12 bases between. CDR3 DNA: TGTGCCAGCAGCCCTGCGGGTCGCTCCTACAATGAGCAGTTCTTC. As protein: CASSPAGRSYNEQFF.

The rearrangement uses TRBV7-3 and TRBJ2-1; D might be TRBD1 or TRBD2, each matching 5 bases. The V and J ends lost 2 bases and 8 bases respectively, with 16 bases between them. Germline CDR1 is SGHTA and CDR2 is FQGTGA. CDR3 length: 15 amino acids. The CDR3 is CASSLQLGTFDEQFF. CDR3 nucleotide sequence: TGTGCCAGCAGCTTACAGTTGGGGACGTTCGATGAGCAGTTCTTC.

The J gene is TRBJ2-4, the V gene TRBV20-1; D unresolved. TRBJ2-1 matches the DNA end more closely, so the J call is doubtful. Germline V gives CDR1 DFQATT, CDR2 SNEGSKA (reference sequence). This CDR3 is 14 amino acids long. The CDR3: CSARKKLTKNIQFF. The CDR3 DNA reads as TGCAGTGCTAGGAAGAAGCTAACCAAAAACATTCAGTTCTTC.

V and J are TRBV24-1 and TRBJ2-2; D not certain. Germline loops: CDR1 KGHDR, CDR2 SFDVKD. The CDR3 length is 16 residues. Trimming stripped 4 bases from V and 10 bases from J, with 21 bases between. CDR3 amino acids: CATSDLFPLNSAELFF. In DNA, the CDR3 is TGTGCCACCAGTGACCTGTTCCCACTGAATTCTGCGGAGCTGTTTTTT.

This chain joins TRBV24-1 and TRBJ2-3, with D hard to call. V dropped 4 bases and J dropped 0 bases, with 10 bases sitting between them. This CDR3 has 15 amino acids. From germline, CDR1 is KGHDR and CDR2 SFDVKD. CDR3 sequence (DNA): TGTGCCACCAGTGACGGATCTTATAGCACAGATACGCAGTATTTT. This encodes CATSDGSYSTDTQYF.

The chain has TRBV28 and TRBJ2-7, with 7 positions matching TRBD1. V lost 0 bases to trimming and J lost 3 bases; unmatched junction nucleotides: 11. The germline CDR1 and CDR2 sequences are MDHEN and SYDVKM. The CDR3 loop spans 17 amino acids. The CDR3 sequence: CASSLWLVGTESYEQYF. CDR3 sequence (DNA): TGTGCCAGCAGTTTATGGCTCGTCGGGACAGAAAGCTACGAGCAGTACTTC.

The CDR3 nucleotides read TGCAGTGGAACCAGAAACAAGGCCGGGACAGGGACCTCAGGGACCCAGTACTTC. It specifies CSGTRNKAGTGTSGTQYF. The chain employs TRBV20-1 and TRBJ2-5, with 9 nucleotides matching TRBD1. With V trimmed by 7 bases and J by 7 bases, 25 bases remained unmatched. Looked up from germline, CDR1 is DFQATT and CDR2 is SNEGSKA (reference sequence). This CDR3 spans 18 amino acids.

The CDR3 DNA follows: TGCAGCGTTTCCGCAGGGAACTATGGCTACACCTTC. This sequence encodes CSVSAGNYGYTF. The chain employs TRBV29-1 and TRBJ1-2, with D tentatively TRBD1 (5 bases). The CDR3 consists of 12 residues. Germline CDR1 is SQVTM and CDR2 is ANQGSEA. Trimming took off 5 bases at V and 2 bases at J, with 9 bases between the two ends.